These 10 T cell receptor beta chains were all obtained from the same sample, sequenced in a study of cytomegalovirus exposure and HLA in healthy donors (dated by TCRdb to 2017 to 2019). The protocol used for the library was the immunoSEQ multiplex PCR assay. For the multiplex PCR, a mixture combining 60 forward primers for TCR Vbeta segments and 13 reverse primers for TCR Jbeta segments was used. Here the immuneACCESS table is served through TCRdb, limited to in-frame sequences with V and J called. Missing clones are a known gap in these copies; in checked studies unresolved V genes cover under half, and the rest lacks a known reason. The sample's own table lists some 110,000 clones. The ten top clones hold roughly 1% of the sample. The specimen was PBMCs. Receptors originate from a man aged 18-30 years in good health and CMV-seronegative.

The chain uses TRBV2 and TRBJ2-5; 7 nucleotides agree with TRBD1. Germline V gene data show CDR1 as SNHLY and CDR2 as FYNNEI. The CDR3 has 13 residues. The V gene end was trimmed by 4 bases and the J gene end by 4 bases; junction bases not matched to a gene: 3. CDR3 DNA sequence: TGTGCCAGCAGTGGGGACAGTCGAGAGACCCAGTACTTC. It is translated as CASSGDSRETQYF.

The chain employs TRBV30 and TRBJ2-1; 7 nucleotides line up with TRBD1. The germline V gene has CDR1 GTSNPN and CDR2 SVGIG (reference sequence). V dropped 0 bases and J dropped 12; count of bases not matched to a gene: 11. This CDR3 region has 14 residues. CDR3 region: CAWSVLRGGVGQFF. The CDR3 DNA reads TGTGCCTGGAGTGTACTTAGAGGGGGCGTCGGGCAGTTCTTC.

V gene TRBV5-5 combines with J gene TRBJ2-1; D unclear. Trimming shortened V by 0 bases and J by 5 bases, and 6 bases separated the two germline ends. The CDR3 is 13 amino acids. Germline CDR1 is SGHKS and CDR2 is YYEKEE (reference sequence). DNA of the CDR3: TGTGCCAGCAGCTTGGCCCCTCACAATGAGCAGTTCTTC. Translation gives CASSLAPHNEQFF.

The chain employs TRBV4-2 and TRBJ1-4; the match to TRBD1 covers 10 bases. This CDR3 spans 18 amino acids. V was pared by 2 bases and J by 1 base, with 7 bases of the junction left unmatched. CDR1 is LGHNA and CDR2 is YNFKEQ in the germline V gene. The CDR3 DNA is TGTGCCAGCAGCCAAATTATCCGGGACAGGGGAACTAATGAAAAACTGTTTTTT. Its protein product is CASSQIIRDRGTNEKLFF.

V usage is TRBV7-6 and J usage is TRBJ2-1; TRBD2 aligns across 8 bases. The CDR3 extends over 16 amino acids. The ends lost 5 bases at V and 5 bases at J; junction bases unmatched: 11. Looked up from germline, CDR1 is SGHVS and CDR2 is FNYEAQ. CDR3 nucleotides: TGTGCCAGCAGCGCCTCACTAACGGGGGGGCACAATGAGCAGTTCTTC. Its translation: CASSASLTGGHNEQFF.

The chain couples TRBV19 to TRBJ1-4; D gene ambiguous. The CDR3 runs to 13 residues. From germline, CDR1 is LNHDA and CDR2 SQIVND (reference sequence). Trimming stripped 8 bases from V and 8 bases from J, with 15 bases between. CDR3 region: CASSFEVREKLFF. The CDR3 coding sequence is TGTGCCAGTTCTTTTGAGGTTCGGGAAAAACTGTTTTTT.

V and J are TRBV10-1 and TRBJ2-7; 7 positions agree with TRBD1. With 4 bases clipped from V and 4 bases from J, the junction kept 7 bases outside the gene matches. CDR1 and CDR2 from the germline V gene are WNHNN and SYGVQD (reference sequence). CDR3 length equals 14 residues. This CDR3 reads CASSVKAGGYEQYF. CDR3 DNA sequence: TGCGCCAGCAGTGTAAAAGCAGGGGGATACGAGCAGTACTTC.

The chain recombines TRBV9 with TRBJ2-3; D possibly corresponds to TRBD2 (6 bases). V was shortened by 0 bases and J by 2 bases, with 13 bases between the two germline ends. The germline CDR1 and CDR2 sequences are SGDLS and YYNGEE. CDR3 length: 16 amino acids. CDR3 region: CASSVASGDFTDTQYF. CDR3 bases: TGTGCCAGCAGCGTAGCTTCGGGGGACTTCACAGATACGCAGTATTTT. Variable domain in full (rest from reference TRBV9 and TRBJ2-3): DSGVTQTPKHLITATGQRVTLRCSPRSGDLSVYWYQQSLDQGLQFLIQYYNGEERAKGNILERFSAQQFPDLHSELNLSSLELGDSALYFCASSVASGDFTDTQYFGPGTRLTVL.

The chain has TRBV5-1 and TRBJ2-5, with TRBD2 matching 7 bases. Germline V lookup: CDR1 SGHRS, CDR2 YFSETQ. The CDR3 extends over 14 amino acids. J was trimmed by 5 bases and V by 3 bases; bases with no gene match: 7. CDR3 region: CASSSVGLEETQYF. CDR3 in DNA: TGCGCCAGCAGCTCGGTCGGACTAGAGGAGACCCAGTACTTC. Looking up the rest from reference TRBV5-1 and TRBJ2-5 gives the full variable domain: KAGVTQTPRYLIKTRGQQVTLSCSPISGHRSVSWYQQTPGQGLQFLFEYFSETQRNKGNFPGRFSGRQFSNSRSEMNVSTLELGDSALYLCASSSVGLEETQYFGPGTRLLVL.

The V gene is TRBV19, the J gene TRBJ2-1, with TRBD2 identical over 9 bases. The J segment lost 7 bases and the V segment lost 1 base, leaving 5 bases of the junction unmatched. The CDR3 runs to 15 residues. CDR1 is LNHDA and CDR2 is SQIVND in the germline V gene (reference sequence). CDR3 nucleotide sequence: TGTGCCAGTAGTATAGTCGCGGGAGGGTGGAATGAGCAGTTCTTC. This codes for CASSIVAGGWNEQFF.